Listed below are T cell receptor beta chains from one sample, sequenced in a study of blood T cell repertoires in COVID-19. The table came from immunoSEQ multiplex PCR; TCRdb's copy has only in-frame clones and leaves some out. The table has 350,000 to 450,000 clones, about 90% seen once. Source material: peripheral blood. The receptors shown here come from a woman aged 55-69 years with COVID-19, enrolled during active disease. CDR3s include the opening cysteine and the closing phenylalanine or tryptophan. Each record gives: V gene, J gene, CDR3 protein.

v_gene: TRBV6-6; j_gene: TRBJ1-1; CDR3aa: CASSSFGDWNTEAFF
v_gene: TRBV6-1; j_gene: TRBJ1-2; CDR3aa: CASSEFPYGYTF
v_gene: TRBV14; j_gene: TRBJ1-1; CDR3aa: CASSQNRIAEAFF
v_gene: TRBV18; j_gene: TRBJ2-5; CDR3aa: CASSPSTDRQETQYF
v_gene: TRBV13; j_gene: TRBJ1-5; CDR3aa: CASSLRLPGQGNESDQPQHF
v_gene: TRBV6-5; j_gene: TRBJ1-2; CDR3aa: CASRTTQGNYGYTF
v_gene: TRBV4-2; j_gene: TRBJ2-7; CDR3aa: CASSQDLGAGGEQYF
v_gene: TRBV5-4; j_gene: TRBJ2-2; CDR3aa: CASSFDRNTGELFF
v_gene: TRBV24-1; j_gene: TRBJ1-4; CDR3aa: CATSDGSGEKLFF
v_gene: TRBV18; j_gene: TRBJ2-6; CDR3aa: CASSPSIGGSGANVLTF
v_gene: TRBV11-2; j_gene: TRBJ1-6; CDR3aa: CASSLLAGKAALHF
v_gene: TRBV6-5; j_gene: TRBJ2-2; CDR3aa: CASSRGGSGELFF
v_gene: TRBV19; j_gene: TRBJ1-6; CDR3aa: CASSGTGQGSPLHF
v_gene: TRBV5-1; j_gene: TRBJ1-2; CDR3aa: CARTGKGNYGYTF
v_gene: TRBV28; j_gene: TRBJ1-1; CDR3aa: CAAGGYTEAFF
v_gene: TRBV7-6; j_gene: TRBJ2-1; CDR3aa: CASSTTPGTGTYNEQFF
v_gene: TRBV19; j_gene: TRBJ2-7; CDR3aa: CASSWGQGANEQYF
v_gene: TRBV19; j_gene: TRBJ2-3; CDR3aa: CASSGGGRTDTQYF
v_gene: TRBV5-1; j_gene: TRBJ2-2; CDR3aa: CASSLPGQGYTGELFF
v_gene: TRBV6-5; j_gene: TRBJ2-7; CDR3aa: CASSQGDRGYEQYF
v_gene: TRBV10-3; j_gene: TRBJ1-1; CDR3aa: CAISGGGAKTEAFF
v_gene: TRBV7-3; j_gene: TRBJ1-6; CDR3aa: CASSSGLNSPLHF
v_gene: TRBV11-1; j_gene: TRBJ2-1; CDR3aa: CASSPERGRGNEQFF
v_gene: TRBV5-1; j_gene: TRBJ2-7; CDR3aa: CASSLGTSGGAYEQYF